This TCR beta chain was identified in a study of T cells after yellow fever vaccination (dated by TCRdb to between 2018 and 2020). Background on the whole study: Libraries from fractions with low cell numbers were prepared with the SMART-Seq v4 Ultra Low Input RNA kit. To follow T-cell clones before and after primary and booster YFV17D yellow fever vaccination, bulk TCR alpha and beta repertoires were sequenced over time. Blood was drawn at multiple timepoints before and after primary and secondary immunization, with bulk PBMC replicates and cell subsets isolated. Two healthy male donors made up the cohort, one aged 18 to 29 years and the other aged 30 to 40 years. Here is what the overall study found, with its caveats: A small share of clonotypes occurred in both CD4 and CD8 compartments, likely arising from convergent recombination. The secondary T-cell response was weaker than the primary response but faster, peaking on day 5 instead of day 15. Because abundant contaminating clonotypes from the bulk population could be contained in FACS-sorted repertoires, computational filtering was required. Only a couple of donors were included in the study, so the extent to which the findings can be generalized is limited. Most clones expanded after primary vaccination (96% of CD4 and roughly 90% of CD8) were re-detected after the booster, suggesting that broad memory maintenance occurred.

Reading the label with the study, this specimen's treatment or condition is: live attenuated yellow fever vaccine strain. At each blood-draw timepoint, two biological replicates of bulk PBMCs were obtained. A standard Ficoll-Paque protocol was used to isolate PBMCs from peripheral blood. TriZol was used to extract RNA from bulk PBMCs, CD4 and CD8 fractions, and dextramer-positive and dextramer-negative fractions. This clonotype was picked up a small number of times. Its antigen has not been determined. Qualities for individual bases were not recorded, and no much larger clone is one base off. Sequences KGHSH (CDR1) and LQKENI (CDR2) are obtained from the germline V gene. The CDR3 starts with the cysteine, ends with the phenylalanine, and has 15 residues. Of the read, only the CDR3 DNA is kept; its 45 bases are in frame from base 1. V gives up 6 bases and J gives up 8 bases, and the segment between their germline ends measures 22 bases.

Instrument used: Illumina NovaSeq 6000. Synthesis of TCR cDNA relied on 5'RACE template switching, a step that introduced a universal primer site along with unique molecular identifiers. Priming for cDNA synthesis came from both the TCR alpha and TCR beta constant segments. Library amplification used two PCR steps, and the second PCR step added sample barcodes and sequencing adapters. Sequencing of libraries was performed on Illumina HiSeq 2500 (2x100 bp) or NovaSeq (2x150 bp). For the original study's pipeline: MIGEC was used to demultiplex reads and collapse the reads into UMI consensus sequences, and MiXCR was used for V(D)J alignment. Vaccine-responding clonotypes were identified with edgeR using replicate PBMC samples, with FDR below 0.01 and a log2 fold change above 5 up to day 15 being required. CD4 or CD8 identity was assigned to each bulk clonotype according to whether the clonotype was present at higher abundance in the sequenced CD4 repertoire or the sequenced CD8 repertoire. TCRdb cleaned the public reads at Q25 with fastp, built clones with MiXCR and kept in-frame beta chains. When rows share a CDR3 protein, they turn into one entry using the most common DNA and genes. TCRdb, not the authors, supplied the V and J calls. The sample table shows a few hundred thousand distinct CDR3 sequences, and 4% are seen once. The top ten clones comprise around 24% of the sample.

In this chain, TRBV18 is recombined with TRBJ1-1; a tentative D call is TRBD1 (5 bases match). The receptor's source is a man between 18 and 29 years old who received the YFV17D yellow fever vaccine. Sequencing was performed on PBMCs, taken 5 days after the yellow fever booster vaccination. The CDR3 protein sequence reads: CASSRQGTGTLEAFF. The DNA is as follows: TGTGCCAGCTCCCGGCAGGGAACCGGTACCCTGGAAGCTTTCTTT.